This passage covers 4 T cell receptor beta chains from one sample sequenced in a study of identical twins. TCRdb independently ran MiXCR on the 5' RACE reads; one entry per CDR3 protein. The profile covers 550,000 to 700,000 distinct CDR3 sequences, with around 21% appearing a single time and approximately 4.3% taken by the ten largest. These data were also reused for a study on T cells expressing NK-cell markers.

Sequences were obtained from PBMCs. The receptor set was obtained from a young woman in good health.

This clonotype showed up just a few times. CDR3 coding DNA: TGCGCCAGCAGCTTTAACGGGGGAAAAAACATTCAGTACTTC. This translates into CASSFNGGKNIQYF. The rearrangement uses TRBV5-1 and TRBJ2-4, with D possibly TRBD2 on 6 matching bases. The CDR3 is 14 amino acids. The germline CDR1 and CDR2 sequences are SGHRS and YFSETQ. The V and J ends lost 2 bases and 4 bases respectively, with 10 bases between them.

Ten or more counts support this clonotype. The rearrangement joins TRBV4-3 to TRBJ1-2; 7 positions agree with TRBD1. CDR3 length: 13 amino acids. Germline V lookup: CDR1 LGHNA, CDR2 YSLEER. The trim removed 4 bases at V and 5 bases at J, leaving 4 bases unmatched. CDR3 in amino acids: CASSPSGGYGYTF. The DNA for the CDR3 is TGCGCCAGCAGCCCATCAGGGGGTTATGGCTACACCTTC.

V and J are TRBV12-3 or TRBV12-4 and TRBJ1-1; D remains ambiguous. V was clipped by 7 bases and J by 2 bases, with 5 bases between them. The CDR3 sequence is 11 residues long. CDR3 DNA sequence: TGTGCCAGCACCGTTAACACTGAAGCTTTCTTT. It encodes CASTVNTEAFF.

The chain has TRBV29-1 and TRBJ2-7, with 10 bases fitting TRBD1. From germline, CDR1 is SQVTM and CDR2 ANQGSEA. The length of the CDR3 is 14 residues. V lost 5 bases, J lost 1 base, and 5 bases stayed unmatched. CDR3 residues: CSVSRDRGSYEQYF. CDR3 DNA: TGCAGCGTTTCCCGGGACAGGGGTTCCTACGAGCAGTACTTC.